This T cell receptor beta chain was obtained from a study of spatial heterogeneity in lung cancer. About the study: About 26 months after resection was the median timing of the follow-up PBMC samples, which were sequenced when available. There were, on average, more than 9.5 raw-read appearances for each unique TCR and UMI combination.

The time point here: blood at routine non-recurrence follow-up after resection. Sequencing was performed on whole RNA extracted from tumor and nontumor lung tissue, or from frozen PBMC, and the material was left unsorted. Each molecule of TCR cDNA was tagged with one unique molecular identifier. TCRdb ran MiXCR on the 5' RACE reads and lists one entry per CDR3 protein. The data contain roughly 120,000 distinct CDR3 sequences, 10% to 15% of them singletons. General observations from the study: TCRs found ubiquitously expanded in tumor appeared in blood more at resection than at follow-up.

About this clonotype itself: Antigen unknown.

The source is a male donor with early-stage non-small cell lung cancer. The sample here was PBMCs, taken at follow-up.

The DNA for the CDR3 is TGTGCCAGCAGCTCTAGAACGGGCAGGGGCTACGAGCAGTACTTC. Residues: CASSSRTGRGYEQYF. The chain employs TRBV7-6 and TRBJ2-7, with D perhaps matching TRBD1 (6 bases). Per the germline V gene, CDR1 is SGHVS and CDR2 is FNYEAQ. This CDR3 spans 15 amino acids. V was cut by 4 bases and J by 3 bases, with 16 bases left in between.